This entry describes one TCR beta chain. This specimen belongs to a study of blood T cell repertoires in COVID-19. At the level of the study: Sources were T cells, B-cell-depleted T cells, or PBMCs; the material itself was cDNA or gDNA.

Per the study methods: By means of reference gene primer amplification, nucleated cell counts were estimated. Produced via immunoSEQ multiplex PCR; TCRdb's table is partial and in-frame only. The V and J calls and clone size are taken from that table; D and trimming were inferred from the DNA. The sample has about 76,000 clones, approximately 90% seen once. The germline V gene has CDR1 MGHDK and CDR2 SYGVNS. The CDR3 totals 14 residues. V lost 4 bases and J 5 bases, leaving 12 bases between the germline ends. This clonotype originated in a man younger than 45 with acute or convalescent COVID-19. The sequenced sample was peripheral blood. The chain combines TRBV25-1 with TRBJ2-1, with D perhaps TRBD2 (6 bases). CDR3 in amino acids: CASSGAGRNNEQFF. CDR3 coding DNA: TGTGCCAGCAGTGGGGCGGGACGAAACAATGAGCAGTTCTTC.